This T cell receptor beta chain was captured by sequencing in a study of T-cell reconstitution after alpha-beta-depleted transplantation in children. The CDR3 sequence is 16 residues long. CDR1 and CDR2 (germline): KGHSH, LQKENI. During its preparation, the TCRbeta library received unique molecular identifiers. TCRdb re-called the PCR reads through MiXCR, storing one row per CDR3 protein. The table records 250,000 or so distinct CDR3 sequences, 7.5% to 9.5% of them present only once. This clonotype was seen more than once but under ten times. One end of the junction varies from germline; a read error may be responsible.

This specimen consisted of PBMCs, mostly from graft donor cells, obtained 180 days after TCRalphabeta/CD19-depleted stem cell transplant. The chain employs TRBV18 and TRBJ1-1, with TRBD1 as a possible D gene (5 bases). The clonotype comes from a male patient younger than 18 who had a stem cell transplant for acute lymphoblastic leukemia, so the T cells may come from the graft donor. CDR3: CASSPLAGTANTQAFF. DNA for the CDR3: TGTGCCAGCTCACCACTGGCCGGGACGGCGAACACTCAAGCTTTCTTT. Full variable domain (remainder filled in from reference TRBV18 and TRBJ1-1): NAGVMQNPRHLVRRRGQEARLRCSPMKGHSHVYWYRQLPEEGLKFMVYLQKENIIDESGMPKERFSAEFPKEGPSILRIQQVVRGDSAAYFCASSPLAGTANTQAFFGQGTRLTVV.